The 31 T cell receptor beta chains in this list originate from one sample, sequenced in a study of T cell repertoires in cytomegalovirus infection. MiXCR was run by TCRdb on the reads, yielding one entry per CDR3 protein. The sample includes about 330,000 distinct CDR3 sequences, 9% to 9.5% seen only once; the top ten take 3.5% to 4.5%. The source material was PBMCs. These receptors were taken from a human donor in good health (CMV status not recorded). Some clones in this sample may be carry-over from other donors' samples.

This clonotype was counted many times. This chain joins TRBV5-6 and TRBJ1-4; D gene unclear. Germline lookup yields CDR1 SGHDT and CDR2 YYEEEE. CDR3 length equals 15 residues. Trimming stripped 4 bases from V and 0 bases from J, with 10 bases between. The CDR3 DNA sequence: TGTGCCAGCAGCCTGTTCCTTGCAACTAATGAAAAACTGTTTTTT. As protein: CASSLFLATNEKLFF.

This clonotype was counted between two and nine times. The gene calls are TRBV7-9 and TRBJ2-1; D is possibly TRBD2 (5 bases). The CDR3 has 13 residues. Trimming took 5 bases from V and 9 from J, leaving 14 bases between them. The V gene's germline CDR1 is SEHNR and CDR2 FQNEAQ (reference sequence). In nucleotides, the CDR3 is TGTGCCAGCAGCCCCTCGGGGAGCGGTGAGCAGTTCTTC. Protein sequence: CASSPSGSGEQFF.

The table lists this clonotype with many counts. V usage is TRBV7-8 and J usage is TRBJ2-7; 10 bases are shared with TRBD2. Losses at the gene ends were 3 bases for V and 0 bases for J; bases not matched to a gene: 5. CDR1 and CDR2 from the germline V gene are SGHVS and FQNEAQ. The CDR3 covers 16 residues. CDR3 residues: CASSFSTSGNSYEQYF. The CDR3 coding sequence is TGTGCCAGCAGCTTTAGTACTAGCGGGAACTCCTACGAGCAGTACTTC. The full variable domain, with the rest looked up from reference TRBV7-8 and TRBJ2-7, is GAGVSQSPRYKVAKRGQDVALRCDPISGHVSLFWYQQALGQGPEFLTYFQNEAQLDKSGLPSDRFFAERPEGSVSTLKIQRTQQEDSAVYLCASSFSTSGNSYEQYFGPGTRLTVT.

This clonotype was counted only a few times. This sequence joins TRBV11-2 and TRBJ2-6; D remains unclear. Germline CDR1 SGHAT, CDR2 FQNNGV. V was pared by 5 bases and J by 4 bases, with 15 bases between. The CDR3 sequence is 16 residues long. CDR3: CASSHPRAGGANVLTF. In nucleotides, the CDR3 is TGTGCCAGCAGCCACCCACGGGCCGGAGGGGCCAACGTCCTGACTTTC.

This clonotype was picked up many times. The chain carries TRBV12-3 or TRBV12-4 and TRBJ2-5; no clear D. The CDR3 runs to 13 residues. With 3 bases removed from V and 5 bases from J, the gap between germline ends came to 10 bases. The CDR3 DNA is TGTGCCAGCAGTTTCCTCGCGGTGGAGACCCAGTACTTC. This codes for CASSFLAVETQYF.

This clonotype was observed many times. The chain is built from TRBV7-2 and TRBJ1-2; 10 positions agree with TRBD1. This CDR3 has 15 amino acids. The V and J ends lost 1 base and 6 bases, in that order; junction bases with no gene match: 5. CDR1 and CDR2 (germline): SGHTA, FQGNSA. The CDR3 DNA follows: TGTGCCAGCAGCTTAGATGGACAGGGGGGGGATGGCTACACCTTC. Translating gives CASSLDGQGGDGYTF.

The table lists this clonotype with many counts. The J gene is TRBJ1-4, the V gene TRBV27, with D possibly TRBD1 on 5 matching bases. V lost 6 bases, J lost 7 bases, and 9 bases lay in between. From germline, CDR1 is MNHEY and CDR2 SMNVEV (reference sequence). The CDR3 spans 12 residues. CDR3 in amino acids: CASRRGGEKLFF. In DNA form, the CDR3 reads TGTGCCAGCAGAAGGGGCGGTGAAAAACTGTTTTTT.

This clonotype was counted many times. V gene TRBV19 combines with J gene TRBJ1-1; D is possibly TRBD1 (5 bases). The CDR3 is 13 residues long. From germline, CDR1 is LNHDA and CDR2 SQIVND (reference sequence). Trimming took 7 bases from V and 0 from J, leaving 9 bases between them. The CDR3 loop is CASTDRMNTEAFF. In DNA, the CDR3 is TGTGCCAGTACTGACAGAATGAACACTGAAGCTTTCTTT.

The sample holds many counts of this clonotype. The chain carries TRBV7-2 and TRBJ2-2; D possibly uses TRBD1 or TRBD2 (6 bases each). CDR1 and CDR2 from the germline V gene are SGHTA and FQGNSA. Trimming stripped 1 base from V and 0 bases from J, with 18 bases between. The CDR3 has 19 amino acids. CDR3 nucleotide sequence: TGTGCCAGCAGCTTAGGGGGGACACGGGAGTTCGCGAACACCGGGGAGCTGTTTTTT. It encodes CASSLGGTREFANTGELFF.

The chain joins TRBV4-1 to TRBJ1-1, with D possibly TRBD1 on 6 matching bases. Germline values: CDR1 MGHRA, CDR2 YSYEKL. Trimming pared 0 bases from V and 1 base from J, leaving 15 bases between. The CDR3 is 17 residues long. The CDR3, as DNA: TGCGCCAGCAGCCAAGAAAGGGGGGACGGATCGAACACTGAAGCTTTCTTT. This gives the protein CASSQERGDGSNTEAFF.

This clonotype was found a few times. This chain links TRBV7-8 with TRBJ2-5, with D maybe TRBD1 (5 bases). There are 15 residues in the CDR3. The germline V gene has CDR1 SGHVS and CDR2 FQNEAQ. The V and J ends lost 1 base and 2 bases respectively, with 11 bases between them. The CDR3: CASSLGAGKQETQYF. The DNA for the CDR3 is TGTGCCAGCAGCTTAGGGGCAGGGAAACAAGAGACCCAGTACTTC.

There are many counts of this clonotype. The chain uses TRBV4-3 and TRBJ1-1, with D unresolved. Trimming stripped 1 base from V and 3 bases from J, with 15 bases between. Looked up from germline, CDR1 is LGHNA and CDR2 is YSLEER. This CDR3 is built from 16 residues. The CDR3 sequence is CASSQVVGLGDTEAFF. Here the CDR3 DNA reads TGCGCCAGCAGCCAAGTTGTGGGCCTTGGTGACACTGAAGCTTTCTTT.

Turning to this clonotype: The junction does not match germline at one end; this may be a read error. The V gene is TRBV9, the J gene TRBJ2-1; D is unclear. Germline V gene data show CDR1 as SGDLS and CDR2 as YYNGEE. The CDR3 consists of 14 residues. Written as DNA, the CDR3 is TGTGCCAGCAGCGTAGAAGTCGACGGCGAGCAGCAGTTATTC. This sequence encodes CASSVEVDGEQQLF.

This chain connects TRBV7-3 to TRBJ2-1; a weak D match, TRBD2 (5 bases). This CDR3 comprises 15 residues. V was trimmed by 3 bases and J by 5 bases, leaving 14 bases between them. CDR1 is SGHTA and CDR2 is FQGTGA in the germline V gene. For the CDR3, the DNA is TGTGCCAGCAGCTTTGTCGGGGTAGGCGACAATGAGCAGTTCTTC. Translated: CASSFVGVGDNEQFF.

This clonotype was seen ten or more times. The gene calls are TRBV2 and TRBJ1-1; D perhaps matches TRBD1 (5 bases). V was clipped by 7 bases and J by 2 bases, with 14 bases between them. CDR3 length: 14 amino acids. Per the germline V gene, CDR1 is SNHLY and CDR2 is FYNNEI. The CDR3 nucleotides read TGTGCCAGCAAAGGGGAGGGTCTAAACACTGAAGCTTTCTTT. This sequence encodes CASKGEGLNTEAFF.

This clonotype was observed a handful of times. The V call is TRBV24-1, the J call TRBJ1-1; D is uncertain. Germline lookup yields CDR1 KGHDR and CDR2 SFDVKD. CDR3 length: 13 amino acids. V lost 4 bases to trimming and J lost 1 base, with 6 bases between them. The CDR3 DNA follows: TGTGCCACCAGTGACAGTAGGAACACTGAAGCTTTCTTT. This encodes CATSDSRNTEAFF.

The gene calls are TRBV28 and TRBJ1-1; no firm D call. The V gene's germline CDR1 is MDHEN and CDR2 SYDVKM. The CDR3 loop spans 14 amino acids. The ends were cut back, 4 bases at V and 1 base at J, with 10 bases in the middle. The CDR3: CASSSRMRNTEAFF. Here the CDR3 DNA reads TGTGCCAGCAGTTCAAGGATGAGGAACACTGAAGCTTTCTTT.

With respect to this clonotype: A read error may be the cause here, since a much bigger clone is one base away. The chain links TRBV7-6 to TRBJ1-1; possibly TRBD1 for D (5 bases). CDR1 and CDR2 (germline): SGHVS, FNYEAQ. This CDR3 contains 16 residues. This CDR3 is CTSTPTGGHLNTEAFF. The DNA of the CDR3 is TGTACCAGCACACCCACGGGCGGACATTTGAACACTGAAGCTTTCTTT.

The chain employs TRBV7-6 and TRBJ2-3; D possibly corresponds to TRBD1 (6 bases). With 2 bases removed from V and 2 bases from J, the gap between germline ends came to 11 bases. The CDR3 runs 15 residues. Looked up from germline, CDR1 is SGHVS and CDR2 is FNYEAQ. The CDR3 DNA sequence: TGTGCCAGCAGCTTAAGGGGGAGAGACACAGATACGCAGTATTTT. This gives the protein CASSLRGRDTDTQYF. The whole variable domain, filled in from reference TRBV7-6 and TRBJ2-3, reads GAGVSQSPRYKVTKRGQDVALRCDPISGHVSLYWYRQALGQGPEFLTYFNYEAQQDKSGLPNDRFSAERPEGSISTLTIQRTEQRDSAMYRCASSLRGRDTDTQYFGPGTRLTVL.

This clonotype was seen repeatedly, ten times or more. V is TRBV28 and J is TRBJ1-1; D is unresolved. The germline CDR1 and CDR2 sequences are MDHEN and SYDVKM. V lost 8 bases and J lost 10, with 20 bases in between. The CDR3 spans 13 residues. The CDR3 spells CASSWGGMELAFF. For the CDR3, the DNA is TGTGCCAGCTCCTGGGGAGGAATGGAACTAGCTTTCTTT. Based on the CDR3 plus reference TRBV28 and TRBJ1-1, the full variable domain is DVKVTQSSRYLVKRTGEKVFLECVQDMDHENMFWYRQDPGLGLRLIYFSYDVKMKEKGDIPEGYSVSREKKERFSLILESASTNQTSMYLCASSWGGMELAFFGQGTRLTVV.

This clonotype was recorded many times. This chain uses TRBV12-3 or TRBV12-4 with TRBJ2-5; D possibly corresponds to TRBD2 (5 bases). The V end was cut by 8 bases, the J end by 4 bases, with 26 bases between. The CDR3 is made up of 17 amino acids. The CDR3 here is CASPWVRGTVLRETQYF. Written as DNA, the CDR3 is TGTGCCAGCCCGTGGGTTCGGGGTACCGTATTGCGAGAGACCCAGTACTTC.

The CDR3 DNA follows: TGTGCCTGGAGAAGGACAGGAAGCACAGATACGCAGTATTTT. Protein product: CAWRRTGSTDTQYF. The chain links TRBV30 to TRBJ2-3; 7 bases map to TRBD1. The junction had 3 bases not matched to a gene; V was cut back by 3 bases and J by 0 bases. Germline V gives CDR1 GTSNPN, CDR2 SVGIG (reference sequence). This CDR3 is built from 14 residues.

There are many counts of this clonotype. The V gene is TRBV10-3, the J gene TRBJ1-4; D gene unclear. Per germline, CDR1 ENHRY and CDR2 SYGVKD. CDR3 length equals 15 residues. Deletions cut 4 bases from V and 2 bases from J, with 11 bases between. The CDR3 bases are TGTGCCATCAGTGCTATCTCGGGGACTAATGAAAAACTGTTTTTT. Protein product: CAISAISGTNEKLFF.

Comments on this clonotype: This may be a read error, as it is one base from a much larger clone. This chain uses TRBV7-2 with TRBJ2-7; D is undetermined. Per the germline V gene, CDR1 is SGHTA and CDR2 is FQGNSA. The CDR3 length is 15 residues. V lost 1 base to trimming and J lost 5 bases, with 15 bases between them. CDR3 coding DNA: TGTGCCAGCAGCTTAGTACAAGGCGGCCAAAACGAGCAGTACTTC. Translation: CASSLVQGGQNEQYF.

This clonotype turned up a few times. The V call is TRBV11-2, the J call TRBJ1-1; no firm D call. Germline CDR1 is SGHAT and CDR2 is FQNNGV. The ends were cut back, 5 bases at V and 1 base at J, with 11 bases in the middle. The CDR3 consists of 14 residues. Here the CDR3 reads CASSPLLWNTEAFF. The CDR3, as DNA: TGTGCCAGCAGCCCGCTTCTCTGGAACACTGAAGCTTTCTTT.

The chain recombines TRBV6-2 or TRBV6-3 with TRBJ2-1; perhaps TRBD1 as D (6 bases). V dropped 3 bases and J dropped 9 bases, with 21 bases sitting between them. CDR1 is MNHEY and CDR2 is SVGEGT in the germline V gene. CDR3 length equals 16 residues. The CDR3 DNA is TGTGCCAGCAGTTATTTGATCAGGTCAGGGGAGTCTGAGCAGTTCTTC. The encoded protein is CASSYLIRSGESEQFF.

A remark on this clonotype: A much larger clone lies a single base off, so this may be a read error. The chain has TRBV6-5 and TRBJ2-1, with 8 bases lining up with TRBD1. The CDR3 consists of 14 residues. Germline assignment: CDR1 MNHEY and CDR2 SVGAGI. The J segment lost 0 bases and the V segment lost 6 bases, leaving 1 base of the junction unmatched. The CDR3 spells CASRTGGSYNEQFF. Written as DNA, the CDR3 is TGTGCCAGCAGAACAGGGGGCTCCTACAATGAGCAGTTCTTC.

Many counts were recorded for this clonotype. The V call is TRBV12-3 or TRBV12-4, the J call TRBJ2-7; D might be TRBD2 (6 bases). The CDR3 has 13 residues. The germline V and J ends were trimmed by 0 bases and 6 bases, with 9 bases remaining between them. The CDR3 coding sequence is TGTGCCAGCAGTTTAGCGCGGGGTTTCGAGCAGTACTTC. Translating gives CASSLARGFEQYF.

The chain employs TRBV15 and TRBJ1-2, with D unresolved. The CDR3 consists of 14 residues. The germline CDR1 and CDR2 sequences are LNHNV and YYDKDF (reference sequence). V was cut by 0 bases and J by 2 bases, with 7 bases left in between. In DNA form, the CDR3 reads TGTGCCACCAGCAGAGAGTTCGGGAACTATGGCTACACCTTC. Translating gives CATSREFGNYGYTF.

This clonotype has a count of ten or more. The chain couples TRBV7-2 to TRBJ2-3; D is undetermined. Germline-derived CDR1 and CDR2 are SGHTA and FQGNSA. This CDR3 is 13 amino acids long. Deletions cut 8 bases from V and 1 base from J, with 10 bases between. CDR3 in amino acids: CASGDFGTDTQYF. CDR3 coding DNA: TGTGCCAGCGGGGATTTTGGCACAGATACGCAGTATTTT.

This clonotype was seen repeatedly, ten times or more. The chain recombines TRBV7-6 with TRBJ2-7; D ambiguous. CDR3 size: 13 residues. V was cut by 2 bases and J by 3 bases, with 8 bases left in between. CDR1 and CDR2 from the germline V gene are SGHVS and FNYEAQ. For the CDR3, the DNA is TGTGCCAGCAGCTTAAGCCCCAGCTACGAGCAGTACTTC. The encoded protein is CASSLSPSYEQYF. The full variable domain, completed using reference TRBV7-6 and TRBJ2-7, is GAGVSQSPRYKVTKRGQDVALRCDPISGHVSLYWYRQALGQGPEFLTYFNYEAQQDKSGLPNDRFSAERPEGSISTLTIQRTEQRDSAMYRCASSLSPSYEQYFGPGTRLTVT.